These 19 T cell receptor beta chains originate from one sample sequenced in a study of CD8+ T cells in alopecia areata. Specified treatment: oral pan-JAK inhibitor, 5-10 mg twice daily. cDNA prepared by RNA extraction and subsequent reverse transcription served as the template for sequencing. The assay was immunoSEQ multiplex PCR, and TCRdb's table has in-frame clones only and misses some. The sample contains some 200,000 clones, about 60% of which appear only once. Sequences were derived from CD4+ T cells sorted from blood, sampled at week 4, from a patient treated with tofacitinib. The receptor set was obtained from a human donor with alopecia areata.

The chain recombines TRBV29-1 with TRBJ1-1, with D maybe TRBD1 (6 bases). CDR3 length: 14 amino acids. The germline gives CDR1 SQVTM, CDR2 ANQGSEA. Trimming cost V 5 bases and J 2 bases, with 15 bases left between them. DNA for the CDR3: TGCAGCGTTTCTTGGGGACACGTTAACACTGAAGCTTTCTTT. Translation gives CSVSWGHVNTEAFF. Together with reference TRBV29-1 and TRBJ1-1, the CDR3 gives the full variable domain: SAVISQKPSRDICQRGTSLTIQCQVDSQVTMMFWYRQQPGQSLTLIATANQGSEATYESGFVIDKFPISRPNLTFSTLTVSNMSPEDSSIYLCSVSWGHVNTEAFFGQGTRLTVV.

The chain recombines TRBV29-1 with TRBJ2-4, with D hard to call. There are 14 residues in the CDR3. Germline loops: CDR1 SQVTM, CDR2 ANQGSEA. V shed 1 base and J shed 0 bases, with 7 bases lying between them. The CDR3 is CSVEAVLAKNIQYF. The CDR3 nucleotides read TGCAGCGTTGAAGCGGTTCTAGCCAAAAACATTCAGTACTTC.

CDR3 residues: CASGGQVYEQYF. As DNA, the CDR3 is TGTGCCAGCGGGGGACAGGTCTACGAGCAGTACTTC. The genes are TRBV2 and TRBJ2-7; TRBD1 aligns across 8 bases. Trimming removed 8 bases from V and 3 bases from J; junction bases left unmatched: 3. The CDR3 contains 12 residues. CDR1 SNHLY and CDR2 FYNNEI come from the germline V gene.

With regard to this clone: Other DNA sequences within the sample encode an identical CDR3. V is TRBV7-2 and J is TRBJ2-5; D remains unclear. Germline values: CDR1 SGHTA, CDR2 FQGNSA. Trimming removed 1 base from V and 4 bases from J, with 4 bases in between. CDR3 length: 12 residues. The DNA for the CDR3 is TGTGCCAGCAGCTTAGTAGGAGAGACCCAGTACTTC. Translation: CASSLVGETQYF.

The chain is built from TRBV2 and TRBJ1-5, with no clear D. The V and J ends lost 3 bases and 7 bases respectively, with 10 bases between them. This CDR3 comprises 13 residues. Germline CDR1 is SNHLY and CDR2 is FYNNEI. The CDR3 bases are TGTGCCAGCAGTGACAGAGGAGTACAGCCCCAGCATTTT. Its protein product is CASSDRGVQPQHF.

The rearrangement uses TRBV6-5 and TRBJ2-2; D is possibly TRBD1 (6 bases). The CDR3 covers 15 residues. V shed 7 bases and J shed 1 base, with 13 bases lying between them. Germline V gene lookup returns CDR1 MNHEY and CDR2 SVGAGI. CDR3 sequence reads: CASKPGHLNTGELFF. In DNA form, the CDR3 reads TGTGCCAGCAAACCGGGACACCTGAACACCGGGGAGCTGTTTTTT.

This chain connects TRBV18 to TRBJ1-5, with D possibly matching TRBD1 (6 bases). Trimming shortened V by 3 bases and J by 5 bases, and 8 bases separated the two germline ends. Germline V gives CDR1 KGHSH, CDR2 LQKENI. The CDR3 has 13 amino acids. The chain's CDR3 is CASSPSGDQPQHF. The CDR3 nucleotides read TGTGCCAGCTCACCTTCAGGGGATCAGCCCCAGCATTTT.

The chain employs TRBV6-6 and TRBJ1-6; weak D call: TRBD1 (6 bases). Trimming removed 4 bases from V and 5 bases from J, with 12 bases in between. The CDR3 sequence is 15 residues long. Germline V gene lookup returns CDR1 MNHNY and CDR2 SVGAGI (reference sequence). The CDR3 protein is CASSSIRGNNSPLHF. CDR3 DNA sequence: TGTGCCAGCAGTTCCATCAGGGGTAATAATTCACCCCTCCACTTT.

The CDR3 coding sequence is TGTGCCAGCAGCGTAGTTGGGAGCAATGAGCAGTTCTTC. Translation gives CASSVVGSNEQFF. The gene calls are TRBV9 and TRBJ2-1, with D tentatively TRBD2 (5 bases). Per germline, CDR1 SGDLS and CDR2 YYNGEE. This CDR3 contains 13 residues. Trimming stripped 0 bases from V and 6 bases from J, with 7 bases between.

The chain joins TRBV29-1 to TRBJ1-1; 7 bases fit TRBD1. Germline CDR1 and CDR2: SQVTM and ANQGSEA. Trimming cost V 1 base and J 5 bases; bases outside gene matches: 16. This CDR3 spans 17 amino acids. CDR3 sequence reads: CSVEAAGGWTGKTEAFF. DNA for the CDR3: TGCAGCGTTGAAGCGGCAGGGGGATGGACGGGGAAAACTGAAGCTTTCTTT.

This clone has more than one count but fewer than ten. This sequence joins TRBV7-2 and TRBJ2-5, with D perhaps matching TRBD2 (5 bases). This CDR3 spans 13 amino acids. Trimming removed 2 bases from V and 4 bases from J, with 8 bases in between. The germline V gene has CDR1 SGHTA and CDR2 FQGNSA. The CDR3 DNA is TGTGCCAGCAGCTTACGGGGAATAGAGACCCAGTACTTC. Amino acid sequence: CASSLRGIETQYF. Together with reference TRBV7-2 and TRBJ2-5, the CDR3 gives the full variable domain: GAGVSQSPSNKVTEKGKDVELRCDPISGHTALYWYRQSLGQGLEFLIYFQGNSAPDKSGLPSDRFSAERTGGSVSTLTIQRTQQEDSAVYLCASSLRGIETQYFGPGTRLLVL.

The rearrangement links TRBV28 to TRBJ2-5; 9 bases fit TRBD2. Germline CDR1 MDHEN, CDR2 SYDVKM. The CDR3 length is 14 residues. The ends lost 7 bases at V and 5 bases at J; junction bases unmatched: 8. This CDR3 reads CASKGGGAPETQYF. In nucleotides, the CDR3 is TGTGCCAGCAAAGGCGGGGGGGCCCCGGAGACCCAGTACTTC.

V is TRBV7-2 and J is TRBJ1-4, with D tentatively TRBD1 (6 bases). There are 15 residues in the CDR3. Trimming stripped 4 bases from V and 6 bases from J, with 15 bases between. Germline loops: CDR1 SGHTA, CDR2 FQGNSA. The CDR3 reads CASSYQDSQYEKLFF. CDR3 DNA sequence: TGTGCCAGCAGCTACCAGGACAGCCAATATGAAAAACTGTTTTTT. The variable domain in full, with the rest retrieved from reference TRBV7-2 and TRBJ1-4, is GAGVSQSPSNKVTEKGKDVELRCDPISGHTALYWYRQSLGQGLEFLIYFQGNSAPDKSGLPSDRFSAERTGGSVSTLTIQRTQQEDSAVYLCASSYQDSQYEKLFFGSGTQLSVL.

The chain joins TRBV23-1 to TRBJ2-7; D gene unclear. TRBV23-1 is labeled an ORF, and its function is uncertain. CDR3 length: 8 residues. Trimming shortened V by 6 bases and J by 11 bases, and 5 bases separated the two germline ends. In DNA form, the CDR3 reads TGCGCCAGCAGGTCAAAGTACTTC. Translating it yields CASRSKYF.

This chain uses TRBV7-9 with TRBJ1-1; the D is unclear. Deletions cut 5 bases from V and 1 base from J, with 5 bases between. Germline values: CDR1 SEHNR, CDR2 FQNEAQ (reference sequence). The CDR3 runs 12 residues. In nucleotides, the CDR3 is TGTGCCAGCAGCCACGAGAACACTGAAGCTTTCTTT. Translation: CASSHENTEAFF.

This clone appeared a single time. The chain carries TRBV25-1 and TRBJ2-7; D unresolved. The V end lost 6 bases, the J end lost 4 bases, and 13 bases lay between the germline ends. The germline gives CDR1 MGHDK, CDR2 SYGVNS. The length of the CDR3 is 13 residues. CDR3 sequence (DNA): TGTGCCAGCAGGCGGACGGCAAAATACGAGCAGTACTTC. Protein product: CASRRTAKYEQYF.

The chain carries TRBV25-1 and TRBJ1-1, with unresolved D. CDR3 length equals 14 residues. The germline V and J ends were trimmed by 6 bases and 10 bases, with 21 bases remaining between them. Germline V gene data show CDR1 as MGHDK and CDR2 as SYGVNS. DNA for the CDR3: TGTGCCAGCAGCGCCTCCGGGCCCCGAAGTGCAGCTTTCTTT. Translated: CASSASGPRSAAFF.

The J gene is TRBJ1-1, the V gene TRBV25-1; TRBD1 might be the D (5 bases). The CDR3 has 14 amino acids. V lost 1 base and J lost 4, with 10 bases in between. Germline V CDR1 and CDR2: MGHDK, SYGVNS. The CDR3 sequence: CASSEWQGSTEAFF. The CDR3 DNA sequence: TGTGCCAGCAGTGAATGGCAGGGTAGCACTGAAGCTTTCTTT.

This clone was seen only a few times. The genes are TRBV28 and TRBJ2-2, with D tentatively TRBD1 (6 bases). The CDR3 loop spans 14 amino acids. V dropped 6 bases and J dropped 0 bases, with 8 bases sitting between them. In germline, CDR1 is MDHEN, CDR2 SYDVKM. The CDR3 DNA is TGTGCCAGCAGCCGGACAGCGAACACCGGGGAGCTGTTTTTT. Amino acid sequence: CASSRTANTGELFF.